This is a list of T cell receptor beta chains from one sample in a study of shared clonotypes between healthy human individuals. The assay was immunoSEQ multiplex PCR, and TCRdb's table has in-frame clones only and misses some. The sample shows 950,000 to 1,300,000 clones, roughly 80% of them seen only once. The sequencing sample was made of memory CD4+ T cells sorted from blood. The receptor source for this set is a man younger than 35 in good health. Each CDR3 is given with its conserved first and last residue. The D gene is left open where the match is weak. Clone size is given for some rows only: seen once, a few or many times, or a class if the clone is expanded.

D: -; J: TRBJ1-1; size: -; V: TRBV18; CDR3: CASSPPLRGTHDTEAFF; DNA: TGTGCCAGCTCACCACCCCTCCGGGGTACGCATGACACTGAAGCTTTCTTT
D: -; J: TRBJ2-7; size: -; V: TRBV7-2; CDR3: CASSLSGLNYEQYF; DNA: TGTGCCAGCAGCCTTAGCGGCCTGAACTACGAGCAGTACTTC
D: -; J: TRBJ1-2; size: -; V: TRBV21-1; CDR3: CASSISGPRDGYTF; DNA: TGTGCCAGCAGCATATCCGGGCCCCGGGATGGCTACACCTTC
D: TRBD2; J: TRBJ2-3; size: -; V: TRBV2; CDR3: CASSVSLLAGGKTDTQYF; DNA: TGTGCCAGCAGTGTCTCTCTACTAGCGGGGGGGAAAACAGATACGCAGTATTTT
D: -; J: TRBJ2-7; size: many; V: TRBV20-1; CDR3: CSARVGYEQYF; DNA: TGCAGTGCTAGGGTTGGGTACGAGCAGTACTTC
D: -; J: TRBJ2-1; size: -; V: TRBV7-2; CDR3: CASALTLLEQFF; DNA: TGTGCCAGCGCTCTCACACTTCTCGAGCAGTTCTTC
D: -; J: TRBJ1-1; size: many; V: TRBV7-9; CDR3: CASSFTRDTEAFF; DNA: TGTGCCAGCAGCTTTACGAGGGACACTGAAGCTTTCTTT
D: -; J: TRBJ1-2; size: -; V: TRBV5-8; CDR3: CASSFRPSYGYTF; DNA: TGTGCCAGCAGCTTTCGCCCCAGCTATGGCTACACCTTC
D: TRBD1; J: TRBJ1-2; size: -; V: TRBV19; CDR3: CASSGGTANYGYTF; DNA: TGTGCCAGTAGTGGGGGGACAGCTAACTATGGCTACACCTTC
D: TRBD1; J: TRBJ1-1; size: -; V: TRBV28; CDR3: CASSLIRRQGRGNTEAFF; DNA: TGTGCCAGCAGTTTAATTCGTCGACAGGGACGGGGGAACACTGAAGCTTTCTTT
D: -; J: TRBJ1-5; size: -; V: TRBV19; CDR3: CASSPTVSGNQPQHF; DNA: TGTGCCAGTAGTCCGACAGTGAGCGGCAATCAGCCCCAGCATTTT
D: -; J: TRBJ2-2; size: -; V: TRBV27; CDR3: CASSELSGPYTGELFF; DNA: TGTGCCAGCAGTGAATTAAGCGGACCCTACACCGGGGAGCTGTTTTTT
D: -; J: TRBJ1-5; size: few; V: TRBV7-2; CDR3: CASSPGHPNQPQHF; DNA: TGTGCCAGCAGCCCGGGACACCCTAATCAGCCCCAGCATTTT
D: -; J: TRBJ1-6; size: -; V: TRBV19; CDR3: CASSITGTNSPLHF; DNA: TGTGCCAGTAGTATAACAGGGACCAATTCACCCCTCCACTTT
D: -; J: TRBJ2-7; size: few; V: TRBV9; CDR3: CASSDYASYEQYF; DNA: TGTGCCAGCAGCGACTATGCTTCCTACGAGCAGTACTTC
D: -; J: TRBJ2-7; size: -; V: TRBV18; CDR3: CASSSQATSYEQYF; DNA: TGTGCCAGCTCATCCCAGGCGACATCGTACGAGCAGTACTTC
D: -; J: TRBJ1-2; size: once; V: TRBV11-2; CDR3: CASSLETGNYGYTF; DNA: TGTGCCAGCAGCTTGGAGACAGGAAACTATGGCTACACCTTC
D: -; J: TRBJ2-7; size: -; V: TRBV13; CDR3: CASSLDFRSSYEQYF; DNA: TGTGCCAGCAGCTTAGACTTTCGGAGCTCCTACGAGCAGTACTTC
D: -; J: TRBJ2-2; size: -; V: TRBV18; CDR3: CASSPEPGELFF; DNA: TGTGCCAGCTCCCCTGAACCCGGGGAGCTGTTTTTT
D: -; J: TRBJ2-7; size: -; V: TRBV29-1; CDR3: CSVRPGTSSYEQYF; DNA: TGCAGCGTTCGGCCAGGGACGAGCTCCTACGAGCAGTACTTC
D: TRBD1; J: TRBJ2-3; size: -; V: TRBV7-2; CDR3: CASSPGQGITDTQYF; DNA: TGTGCCAGCAGCCCCGGACAGGGGATAACAGATACGCAGTATTTT
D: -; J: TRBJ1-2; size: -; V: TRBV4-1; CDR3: CASSQDWSFNYGYTF; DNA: TGCGCCAGCAGCCAAGATTGGTCTTTTAACTATGGCTACACCTTC
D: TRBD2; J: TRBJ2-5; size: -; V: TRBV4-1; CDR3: CASSALSGGRETQYF; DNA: TGCGCCAGCAGCGCCCTTAGCGGGGGAAGGGAGACCCAGTACTTC
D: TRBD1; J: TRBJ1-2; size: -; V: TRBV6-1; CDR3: CASTQNRGGYTF; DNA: TGTGCCAGCACTCAAAACAGGGGCGGCTACACCTTC
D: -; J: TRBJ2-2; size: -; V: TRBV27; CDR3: CASSFRRGTGELFF; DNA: TGTGCCAGCAGTTTCCGTCGGGGCACCGGGGAGCTGTTTTTT
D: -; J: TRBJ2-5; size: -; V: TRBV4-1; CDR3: CASSQGGETQYF; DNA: TGCGCCAGCAGCCAAGGTGGGGAGACCCAGTACTTC
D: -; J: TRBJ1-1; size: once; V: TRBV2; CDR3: CASESRGGGTEAFF; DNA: TGTGCCAGCGAATCAAGGGGCGGGGGGACTGAAGCTTTCTTT
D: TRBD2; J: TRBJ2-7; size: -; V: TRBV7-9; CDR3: CASSAAGVEQYF; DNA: TGTGCCAGCAGCGCAGCGGGAGTCGAGCAGTACTTC
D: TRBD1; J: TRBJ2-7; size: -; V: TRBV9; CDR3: CASRPAGTGGKQYF; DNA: TGTGCCAGCAGACCCGCCGGGACAGGGGGCAAGCAGTACTTC
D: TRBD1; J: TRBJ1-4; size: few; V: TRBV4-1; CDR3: CASSHADRVYDEKLFF; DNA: TGCGCCAGCAGCCATGCTGACAGGGTGTATGATGAAAAACTGTTTTTT
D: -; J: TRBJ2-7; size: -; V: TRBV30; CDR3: CAWRGLPYEQYF; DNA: TGTGCCTGGAGGGGGCTCCCCTACGAGCAGTACTTC
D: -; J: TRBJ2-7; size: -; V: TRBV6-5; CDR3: CASQTPSYEQYF; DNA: TGTGCCAGTCAGACACCCTCCTACGAGCAGTACTTC
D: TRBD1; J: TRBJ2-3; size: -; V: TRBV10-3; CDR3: CAISKTGGITDTQYF; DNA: TGTGCCATCAGCAAGACAGGGGGGATTACAGATACGCAGTATTTT
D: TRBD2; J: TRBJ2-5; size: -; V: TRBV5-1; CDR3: CASTSGGSEETQYF; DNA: TGCGCCAGCACTAGCGGGGGGAGTGAAGAGACCCAGTACTTC
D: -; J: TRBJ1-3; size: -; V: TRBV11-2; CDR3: CASRSLSSGNTIYF; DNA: TGTGCCAGCAGATCCCTTAGCTCTGGAAACACCATATATTTT
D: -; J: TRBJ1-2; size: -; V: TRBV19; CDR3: CASSMDNGYGYTF; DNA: TGTGCCAGTAGTATGGACAACGGCTATGGCTACACCTTC
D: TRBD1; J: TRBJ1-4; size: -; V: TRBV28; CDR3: CASLMTGGWNEKLFF; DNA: TGTGCCAGCCTGATGACAGGGGGTTGGAATGAAAAACTGTTTTTT
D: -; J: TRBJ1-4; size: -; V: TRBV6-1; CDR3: CASSVGQQLIGEKLFF; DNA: TGTGCCAGCAGTGTCGGACAGCAACTAATTGGTGAAAAACTGTTTTTT
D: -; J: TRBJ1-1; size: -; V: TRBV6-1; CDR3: CASSEQGTVNTEAFF; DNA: TGTGCCAGCAGTGAGCAGGGGACGGTGAACACTGAAGCTTTCTTT
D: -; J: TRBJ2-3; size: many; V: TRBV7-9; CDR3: CASSSTTDTQYF; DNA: TGTGCCAGCAGCTCAACTACGGATACGCAGTATTTT
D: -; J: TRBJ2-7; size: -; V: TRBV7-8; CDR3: CASSFLRHSPYEQYF; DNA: TGTGCCAGCAGTTTCCTCCGCCACTCACCCTACGAGCAGTACTTC
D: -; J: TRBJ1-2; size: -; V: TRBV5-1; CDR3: CASSLEGYGYTF; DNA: TGCGCCAGCAGCTTGGAGGGCTATGGCTACACCTTC
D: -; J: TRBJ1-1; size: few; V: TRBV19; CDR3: CASSMGNTEAFF; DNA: TGTGCCAGTAGTATGGGCAACACTGAAGCTTTCTTT
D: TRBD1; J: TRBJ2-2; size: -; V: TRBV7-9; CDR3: CASRMGQGVTGELFF; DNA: TGTGCCAGCAGGATGGGACAGGGAGTAACCGGGGAGCTGTTTTTT
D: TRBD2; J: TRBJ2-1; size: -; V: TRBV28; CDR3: CASRSVSGGASLGYNEQFF; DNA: TGTGCCAGCAGGTCGGTCAGCGGGGGGGCCTCGCTGGGATACAATGAGCAGTTCTTC
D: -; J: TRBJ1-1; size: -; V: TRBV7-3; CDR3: CASSLLHSAGRHTEAFF; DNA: TGTGCCAGCAGCTTACTCCACTCCGCGGGACGCCACACTGAAGCTTTCTTT
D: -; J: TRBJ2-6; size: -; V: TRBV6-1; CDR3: CASSDTFGANVLTF; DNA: TGTGCCAGCAGTGATACTTTTGGGGCCAACGTCCTGACTTTC
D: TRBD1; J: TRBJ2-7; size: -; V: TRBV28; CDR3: CATSGTGGLYEQYF; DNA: TGTGCCACCTCCGGGACAGGGGGCCTCTACGAGCAGTACTTC
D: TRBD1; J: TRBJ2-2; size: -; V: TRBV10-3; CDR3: CANRQGINTGELFF; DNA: TGTGCCAACAGACAGGGGATTAACACCGGGGAGCTGTTTTTT
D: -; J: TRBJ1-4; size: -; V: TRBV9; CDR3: CASSPRAQGSNEKLFF; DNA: TGTGCCAGCAGCCCCCGGGCGCAGGGCTCAAATGAAAAACTGTTTTTT
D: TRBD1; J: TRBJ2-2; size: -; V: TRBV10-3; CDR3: CAIGQGNTGELFF; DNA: TGTGCCATCGGACAGGGTAACACCGGGGAGCTGTTTTTT
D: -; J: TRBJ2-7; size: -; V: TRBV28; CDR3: CASTIGGVTYEQYF; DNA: TGTGCCAGCACTATAGGGGGGGTGACCTACGAGCAGTACTTC
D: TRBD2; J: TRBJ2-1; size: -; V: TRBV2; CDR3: CASTEAGGPGNEQFF; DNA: TGTGCCAGCACGGAGGCGGGGGGGCCAGGGAATGAGCAGTTCTTC
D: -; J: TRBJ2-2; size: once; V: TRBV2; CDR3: CASRRVAGELFF; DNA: TGTGCCAGCAGGAGGGTGGCCGGGGAGCTGTTTTTT